The 27 T cell receptor beta chains below were found in one sample sequenced in a study of T cell changes during pregnancy in multiple sclerosis. Clones were read by immunoSEQ multiplex PCR, and TCRdb kept only the in-frame ones, dropping some. The sample yields around 75,000 clones, 89% seen once. The material sequenced was peripheral blood, taken in the first trimester of pregnancy. The receptor set was obtained from a female donor in good health, enrolled as a control in a pregnancy study.

Note on this clone: In the same sample, other DNA sequences code for this CDR3. J is TRBJ2-1 and V is TRBV5-1, with 7 bases aligning to TRBD1. J was trimmed by 2 bases and V by 0 bases; bases with no gene match: 2. The CDR3 is 15 residues long. The V gene's germline CDR1 is SGHRS and CDR2 YFSETQ. The CDR3 region is CASSLGQGPYNEQFF. CDR3 nucleotide sequence: TGCGCCAGCAGCTTGGGACAGGGCCCCTACAATGAGCAGTTCTTC.

The rearrangement links TRBV25-1 to TRBJ2-3, with TRBD1 matching over 11 bases. The CDR3 extends over 16 amino acids. Germline values: CDR1 MGHDK, CDR2 SYGVNS. V trimming: 6 bases; J trimming: 3 bases; junction bases outside the gene matches: 8. CDR3 residues: CASRTGTGGGTDTQYF. CDR3 sequence (DNA): TGTGCCAGCAGGACCGGGACAGGGGGAGGTACAGATACGCAGTATTTT.

This chain joins TRBV10-3 and TRBJ2-1; a possible D gene is TRBD1 (5 bases). In germline, CDR1 is ENHRY, CDR2 SYGVKD. V dropped 3 bases and J dropped 4 bases, with 13 bases sitting between them. The CDR3 contains 15 residues. The CDR3 is CAISEGALPYNEQFF. In DNA, the CDR3 is TGTGCCATCAGTGAAGGGGCCCTACCGTACAATGAGCAGTTCTTC.

This sequence joins TRBV25-1 and TRBJ2-2; tentatively, D is TRBD1 (6 bases). V dropped 3 bases and J dropped 3 bases, with 17 bases sitting between them. The CDR3 covers 17 residues. Germline-derived CDR1 and CDR2 are MGHDK and SYGVNS. CDR3 amino acids: CASSDLLGTTYTGELFF. DNA for the CDR3: TGTGCCAGCAGTGATCTCCTCGGGACAACTTACACCGGGGAGCTGTTTTTT. The full variable domain, with the rest looked up from reference TRBV25-1 and TRBJ2-2, is EADIYQTPRYLVIGTGKKITLECSQTMGHDKMYWYQQDPGMELHLIHYSYGVNSTEKGDLSSESTVSRIRTEHFPLTLESARPSHTSQYLCASSDLLGTTYTGELFFGEGSRLTVL.

This sequence joins TRBV6-6 and TRBJ2-5, with 7 bases that match TRBD2. V lost 4 bases, J lost 5 bases, and 10 bases stayed unmatched. The CDR3 length is 15 residues. Germline CDR1 and CDR2: MNHNY and SVGAGI (reference sequence). CDR3 in DNA: TGTGCCAGCAGTTTACCTCGGGGAGGGTGGGAGACCCAGTACTTC. Its protein is CASSLPRGGWETQYF.

The rearrangement joins TRBV4-3 to TRBJ2-1; perhaps TRBD2 as D (6 bases). The V end lost 3 bases, the J end lost 1 base, and 10 bases lay between the germline ends. CDR3 length: 15 residues. The germline CDR1 and CDR2 sequences are LGHNA and YSLEER. The CDR3 DNA sequence: TGCGCCAGCAGCCAGGAGGGGAGGTCCTACAATGAGCAGTTCTTC. Translation gives CASSQEGRSYNEQFF.

This clone came up a few times. V gene TRBV5-4 combines with J gene TRBJ1-5; tentative D call: TRBD1 (6 bases). V gave up 4 bases and J gave up 5 bases, with 13 bases separating them. The CDR3 is 14 amino acids. Per the germline V gene, CDR1 is SGHNT and CDR2 is YYREEE (reference sequence). CDR3 loop: CASSLGGEYQPQHF. CDR3 in DNA: TGTGCCAGCAGCCTAGGGGGGGAATATCAGCCCCAGCATTTT.

The chain couples TRBV7-6 to TRBJ1-4; 10 positions match TRBD1. Germline trimming cut 5 bases from V and 7 bases from J; bases unmatched to any gene: 16. The germline V gene encodes CDR1 SGHVS and CDR2 FNYEAQ. The CDR3 length is 18 residues. CDR3 region: CASSAQTGGARSGEKLFF. The CDR3 nucleotides read TGTGCCAGCAGCGCCCAGACAGGGGGCGCAAGGTCGGGTGAAAAACTGTTTTTT.

The V call is TRBV5-1, the J call TRBJ1-2; perhaps TRBD1 as D (6 bases). Germline values: CDR1 SGHRS, CDR2 YFSETQ. The V gene lost 4 bases and the J gene lost 0 bases, with 10 bases spanning the gap. The CDR3 runs to 14 residues. DNA of the CDR3: TGCGCCAGCAGCGAACGGACAGCTAACTATGGCTACACCTTC. This sequence encodes CASSERTANYGYTF.

This clone was detected once. The junction shows a germline mismatch at one end, possibly a read error. This sample also contains other DNA sequences that code for the same CDR3. The gene calls are TRBV5-1 and TRBJ2-1, with 8 bases identical to TRBD2. The CDR3 covers 15 residues. CDR1 and CDR2 from the germline V gene are SGHRS and YFSETQ. The CDR3 region is CASSPGGSSYNEQFF. Written as DNA, the CDR3 is TGTGCCAGCAGCCCGGGGGGGAGCTCCTACAATGAGCAGTTCTTC.

This chain uses TRBV18 with TRBJ2-7; 12 positions match TRBD2. This CDR3 has 16 amino acids. V lost 3 bases, J lost 1 base, and 4 bases stayed unmatched. Germline V gene lookup returns CDR1 KGHSH and CDR2 LQKENI. The CDR3 sequence: CASSPALAGGSYEQYF. The CDR3 region has the DNA TGTGCCAGCTCACCTGCACTAGCGGGGGGTTCCTACGAGCAGTACTTC.

J is TRBJ1-2 and V is TRBV7-9; D perhaps matches TRBD1 (6 bases). V shed 5 bases and J shed 4 bases, with 17 bases lying between them. From germline, CDR1 is SEHNR and CDR2 FQNEAQ (reference sequence). The CDR3 has 15 residues. The CDR3, as DNA: TGTGCCAGCAGCCAGGGACAACAGGCTGGCTATGGCTACACCTTC. Translation gives CASSQGQQAGYGYTF.

The rearrangement links TRBV5-6 to TRBJ2-7; 9 bases fit TRBD1. From germline, CDR1 is SGHDT and CDR2 YYEEEE. The CDR3 is 15 amino acids. J lost 5 bases, V lost 2 bases, and 8 bases had no gene match. CDR3 protein: CASSFLDRGGDEQYF. As DNA, the CDR3 is TGTGCCAGCAGCTTTCTGGACAGGGGAGGAGACGAGCAGTACTTC.

This clone has a single count. The chain is built from TRBV9 and TRBJ1-5; D is uncertain. Germline V gene lookup returns CDR1 SGDLS and CDR2 YYNGEE. Trimming took 3 bases from V and 5 from J, leaving 9 bases between them. The CDR3 extends over 13 amino acids. CDR3 in DNA: TGTGCCAGCAGCGGCGGGAGAGATCAGCCCCAGCATTTT. Translated, it gives CASSGGRDQPQHF.

The chain uses TRBV10-3 and TRBJ2-5, with D perhaps TRBD2 (6 bases). Germline V gene lookup returns CDR1 ENHRY and CDR2 SYGVKD. The CDR3 spans 14 residues. The V end was cut by 6 bases, the J end by 2 bases, with 13 bases between. Here the CDR3 reads CAISWDSSQETQYF. CDR3 nucleotide sequence: TGTGCCATCAGCTGGGACTCATCGCAAGAGACCCAGTACTTC.

The sample holds one count of this clone. V usage is TRBV2 and J usage is TRBJ2-5, with 7 bases fitting TRBD2. The V gene end was trimmed by 2 bases and the J gene end by 2 bases; junction bases not matched to a gene: 5. The CDR3 runs to 15 residues. CDR1 SNHLY and CDR2 FYNNEI come from the germline V gene. CDR3 loop: CASSESGAFQETQYF. CDR3 bases: TGTGCCAGCAGTGAAAGCGGGGCTTTTCAAGAGACCCAGTACTTC.

The V and J genes are TRBV5-1 and TRBJ2-7; possible D gene TRBD2, 6 bases. Germline CDR1 reads SGHRS; CDR2 reads YFSETQ. Trimming shortened V by 3 bases and J by 0 bases, and 13 bases separated the two germline ends. This CDR3 is built from 15 residues. In DNA form, the CDR3 reads TGCGCCAGCAGCTCTAACCCGCGGGACTCCTACGAGCAGTACTTC. Its protein is CASSSNPRDSYEQYF.

This clone appeared a single time. J is TRBJ2-6 and V is TRBV2, with 9 bases lining up with TRBD1. V was clipped by 7 bases and J by 2 bases; unmatched bases: 12. Germline CDR1 reads SNHLY; CDR2 reads FYNNEI. CDR3 length: 18 amino acids. In DNA form, the CDR3 reads TGTGCCAGCACCGGAGGGACAGGGAGTTCCACTGGGGCCAACGTCCTGACTTTC. Encoded protein: CASTGGTGSSTGANVLTF.

This clone showed up just once. V is TRBV2 and J is TRBJ1-5; 7 nucleotides line up with TRBD1. Germline loops: CDR1 SNHLY, CDR2 FYNNEI. CDR3 length: 13 amino acids. The V and J ends lost 6 bases and 8 bases, in that order; junction bases with no gene match: 7. The CDR3 coding sequence is TGTGCCAGCAGGGACGACAGGGTAGAGCCCCAGCATTTT. This translates into CASRDDRVEPQHF.

V is TRBV7-2 and J is TRBJ1-3; possible D gene TRBD1, 6 bases. The ends were cut back, 1 base at V and 3 bases at J, with 13 bases in the middle. CDR1 is SGHTA and CDR2 is FQGNSA in the germline V gene. This CDR3 has 16 residues. In nucleotides, the CDR3 is TGTGCCAGCAGCTTAGAAGGGGGAATTGGTGGAAACACCATATATTTT. Encoded protein: CASSLEGGIGGNTIYF. Full variable domain (rest looked up from reference TRBV7-2 and TRBJ1-3): GAGVSQSPSNKVTEKGKDVELRCDPISGHTALYWYRQSLGQGLEFLIYFQGNSAPDKSGLPSDRFSAERTGGSVSTLTIQRTQQEDSAVYLCASSLEGGIGGNTIYFGEGSWLTVV.

The CDR3: CASSFLPSTTTGELFF. CDR3 nucleotide sequence: TGCGCCAGCAGCTTTCTACCTTCAACGACTACCGGGGAGCTGTTTTTT. J is TRBJ2-2 and V is TRBV5-1; D ambiguous. Germline V gives CDR1 SGHRS, CDR2 YFSETQ. V was clipped by 2 bases and J by 5 bases, with 16 bases between them. This CDR3 region has 16 residues. The full variable domain, its missing parts supplied by reference TRBV5-1 and TRBJ2-2, is KAGVTQTPRYLIKTRGQQVTLSCSPISGHRSVSWYQQTPGQGLQFLFEYFSETQRNKGNFPGRFSGRQFSNSRSEMNVSTLELGDSALYLCASSFLPSTTTGELFFGEGSRLTVL.

The V call is TRBV2, the J call TRBJ2-3, with 11 bases matching TRBD2. Trimming at V came to 5 bases and at J to 3 bases, leaving 4 bases not matched to a gene. The CDR3 spans 15 residues. CDR1 SNHLY and CDR2 FYNNEI come from the germline V gene. The CDR3 bases are TGTGCCAGCAGTTTAGCGGGGGGGCTGACAGATACGCAGTATTTT. Translation: CASSLAGGLTDTQYF.

The genes are TRBV6-5 and TRBJ2-3, with 9 bases identical to TRBD2. V lost 4 bases, J lost 2 bases, and 4 bases stayed unmatched. Per the germline V gene, CDR1 is MNHEY and CDR2 is SVGAGI. This CDR3 is built from 15 residues. The CDR3 DNA reads TGTGCCAGCAGTTCGCGGGGGGGCCTCACAGATACGCAGTATTTT. This codes for CASSSRGGLTDTQYF.

CDR3 amino acids: CASSNTAGGNTGELFF. CDR3 in DNA: TGCGCCAGCAGCAACACAGCGGGGGGGAACACCGGGGAGCTGTTTTTT. The chain couples TRBV5-1 to TRBJ2-2, with 9 bases matching TRBD2. Looked up from germline, CDR1 is SGHRS and CDR2 is YFSETQ. The V gene end was trimmed by 4 bases and the J gene end by 1 base; junction bases not matched to a gene: 5. The CDR3 is 16 residues long.

V usage is TRBV28 and J usage is TRBJ1-1; D is uncertain. Trimming took off 5 bases at V and 0 bases at J, with 19 bases between the two ends. The germline gives CDR1 MDHEN, CDR2 SYDVKM. This CDR3 has 17 amino acids. CDR3 DNA: TGTGCCAGCAGTCCGTCCGCGAGAGGCTCCATGAACACTGAAGCTTTCTTT. This gives the protein CASSPSARGSMNTEAFF.

The chain is built from TRBV19 and TRBJ1-4; TRBD1 matches at 8 bases. This CDR3 is built from 13 residues. Germline V gives CDR1 LNHDA, CDR2 SQIVND (reference sequence). The V and J ends lost 7 bases and 6 bases, in that order; junction bases with no gene match: 4. CDR3 bases: TGTGCCAGTATGAGACAGGGGTATGAAAAACTGTTTTTT. Encoded protein: CASMRQGYEKLFF.

J is TRBJ2-7 and V is TRBV7-2; 7 bases line up with TRBD1. Germline lookup yields CDR1 SGHTA and CDR2 FQGNSA. This CDR3 comprises 14 residues. V shed 4 bases, J shed 2 bases, and the junction held 5 bases outside the gene matches. The CDR3 coding sequence is TGTGCCAGCAGCTACGACAGGGCTGCCTACGAGCAGTACTTC. This codes for CASSYDRAAYEQYF.